This T cell receptor (beta chain) was documented in a study of human T cells and chemical hapten exposure. Study details: The patch tests put 0.01% DPC on the skin of the upper back and were read 6 days later. Notes on the study in general: Expanded TCRs produced significantly more large CDR3 similarity clusters than controls did.

In regard to this clonotype: Its antigen is undetermined.

V dropped 3 bases and J dropped 5; count of bases not matched to a gene: 8. The CDR3 length is 15 residues. Looked up from germline, CDR1 is SGHRS and CDR2 is YFSETQ. Time point given: patch test 1, 2 weeks after DPC sensitization. Treatment reported: therapeutic diphenylcyclopropenone sensitization with weekly scalp DPC. Every donor had alopecia and was 18 to 70 years old; all were suitable for DPC. It was the library that attached unique molecular identifiers to individual cDNA molecules. From the RACE reads, TCRdb called clonotypes with MiXCR, one entry per CDR3 protein. The sample shows about 340,000 distinct CDR3 sequences, under 8% of them seen only once.

The receptor's source is a young woman with alopecia areata. Some clones in this sample may be carry-over from other donors' samples. This specimen was whole blood, taken in connection with sensitization to the hapten diphenylcyclopropenone (DPC). The chain couples TRBV5-1 to TRBJ1-2, with 9 bases matching TRBD1. The CDR3 coding sequence is TGCGCCAGCAGCTACGGACAGGGGTCACAGTATGGCTACACCTTC. This sequence encodes CASSYGQGSQYGYTF.